This T cell receptor beta chain was captured by sequencing in a study of sequential checkpoint blockade in melanoma. Study details: Patients were randomized 1:1 to nivolumab-then-ipilimumab or ipilimumab-then-nivolumab first-line. Each arm's sequence ended with maintenance nivolumab.

Noted treatment: randomized to nivolumab then ipilimumab (arm A) or the reverse (arm B). DNA-damaging chemotherapy had not been given to any patient beforehand. Live CD3+CD8+ CD19− CD56− cells were sorted from PBMCs. This CDR3 comprises 16 residues. CDR1 is MNHEY, CDR2 SVGAGI, per germline. Trimming cost V 2 bases and J 8 bases; bases outside gene matches: 11. TCRdb keeps only in-frame clones here, not all; method: immunoSEQ multiplex PCR. This table has more than 15,000 clones, approximately 72% appearing once. The chain joins TRBV6-5 to TRBJ1-2; TRBD1 agrees at 10 bases. The sample was CD8+ T cells sorted from blood (inferred from file names), taken from a patient given nivolumab and ipilimumab in sequence. The origin of this receptor is a human donor with melanoma. CDR3 amino acids: CASSYRSRMTGGGYTF. CDR3 nucleotides: TGTGCCAGCAGTTACCGAAGTCGGATGACAGGGGGCGGCTACACCTTC.